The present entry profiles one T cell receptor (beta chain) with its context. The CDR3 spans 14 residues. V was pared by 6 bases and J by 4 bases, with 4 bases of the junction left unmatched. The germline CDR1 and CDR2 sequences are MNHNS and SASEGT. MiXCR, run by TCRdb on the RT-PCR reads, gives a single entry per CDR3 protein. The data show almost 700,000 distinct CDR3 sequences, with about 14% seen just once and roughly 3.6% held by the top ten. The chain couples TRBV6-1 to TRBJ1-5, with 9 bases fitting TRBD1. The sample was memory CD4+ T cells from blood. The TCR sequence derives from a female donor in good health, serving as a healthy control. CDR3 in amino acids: CASRLGQGNQPQHF. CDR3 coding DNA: TGTGCCAGCAGATTAGGACAGGGGAATCAGCCCCAGCATTTT.